This TCR beta chain was obtained from a study of graft-versus-host responses after intestinal transplantation. Study-level information: Tacrolimus plus steroids were given to all recipients for 2 to 4 years, preceded by anti-thymocyte globulin induction.

This table comes from immunoSEQ multiplex PCR, and its TCRdb copy is limited to in-frame clones, with some not included. Among about 9,700 clones listed, 36% were seen once. Regarding the study as a whole: Levels of circulating GvH clones at their peak were associated with early post-transplant HvG declines. Present in recipient marrow, GvH clones included some that appeared first in ileum or blood.

The CDR3 extends over 22 amino acids. V shed 8 bases and J 3 bases; nucleotides not matched to a gene: 30. Germline-derived CDR1 and CDR2 are ENHRY and SYGVKD. The authors combined roughly 200,000 CFSE-labeled responder cells with roughly 200,000 irradiated, violet-dye-labeled stimulator cells in plates. Responder cells that were proliferating and CFSE-low, both CD3+CD4+ and CD3+CD8+, were sorted after the reaction. The V call is TRBV10-3, the J call TRBJ2-1, with 8 bases matching TRBD2. Sequenced material: alloreactive CD8+ T cells from a mixed lymphocyte reaction culture, taken before intestinal transplant. The subset was: CFSE-low proliferating T cells sorted from roughly 6-day pre-transplant mixed lymphocyte reaction (GvH or HvG direction). This TCR was recovered from a human patient who received an intestinal transplant. The CDR3 nucleotides are TGTGCCATCCGGCGATTTGCGGTCCTGGGCGGGGGGCGGCCAACCAACTACAATGAGCAGTTCTTC. Translating gives CAIRRFAVLGGGRPTNYNEQFF.